The present entry profiles one T cell receptor beta chain with its context. The antigen is undetermined. Profiling relied on immunoSEQ multiplex PCR, and the TCRdb table lists in-frame clones only, not all of them. The sample has about 87,000 clones, roughly 87% seen once. The data stem from a study of siplizumab effects on memory and regulatory T cells. Study findings and constraints: Suppressive function of proliferating Tregs from siplizumab cultures was not confirmed. The apparent diversity of naive T cells exceeded that of memory cells, and naive T cells seemed to make a major contribution to the alloresponse.

Sequenced sample: Tregs sorted from blood. The clonotype comes from a human donor in good health.

The CDR3 loop reads CASSESRYGYTF. In DNA form, the CDR3 reads TGTGCCAGCAGTGAGAGCCGCTATGGCTACACCTTC. This chain connects TRBV2 to TRBJ1-2; D gene uncertain. This CDR3 has 12 amino acids. V shed 3 bases and J shed 4 bases, with 6 bases lying between them. Per germline, CDR1 SNHLY and CDR2 FYNNEI.